Presented here are 2 T cell receptor beta chains from one specimen sequenced in a study of T cell repertoires in ileal Crohn's disease (dated by TCRdb to the late 2010s). Preparation of the library involved the immunoSEQ multiplex PCR assay. TCRdb carries this immuneACCESS record with in-frame sequences only. Its versions omit some clonotypes, under half of them owing to an unresolved V gene in the studies checked, with the rest unexplained. The sample includes around 6,000 clones, with roughly 77% observed a single time. The top ten clonotypes cover over 15% of the sample. Sequenced: ileal tissue. The source of these receptors is an adult with Crohn's disease.

This clone was seen only once. As DNA, the CDR3 is TGTGCCAGCAGTACAGGGGTGCGGGCTGGAAACACCATATATTTT. Protein product: CASSTGVRAGNTIYF. V gene TRBV6-5 combines with J gene TRBJ1-3; 7 nucleotides align to TRBD1. Germline V gene lookup returns CDR1 MNHEY and CDR2 SVGAGI. The CDR3 loop spans 15 amino acids. V dropped 5 bases and J dropped 2; count of bases not matched to a gene: 6.

This sequence joins TRBV18 and TRBJ2-7, with 9 bases matching TRBD1. Germline V lookup: CDR1 KGHSH, CDR2 LQKENI. The CDR3 is 15 residues long. V lost 3 bases, J lost 2 bases, and 5 bases stayed unmatched. CDR3 in DNA: TGTGCCAGCTCACCCCCGGGACAGGGACCCTACGAGCAGTACTTC. This gives the protein CASSPPGQGPYEQYF.